These 20 T cell receptor beta chains were sequenced from one sample in a study of control samples from healthy donors and cancer patients. The repertoire was sequenced with immunoSEQ multiplex PCR; TCRdb's copy has only in-frame clones and lacks some. The sample holds approximately 150,000 clones, around 90% seen once. The material sequenced was blood. These receptors came from a woman between 35 and 50 years old in good health.

The chain is built from TRBV7-9 and TRBJ2-7, with 11 bases that match TRBD1. CDR1 and CDR2 from the germline V gene are SEHNR and FQNEAQ (reference sequence). This CDR3 is 12 amino acids long. Trimming cost V 8 bases and J 9 bases; bases outside gene matches: 6. The CDR3 DNA sequence: TGTGCCAGCGGAGGACAGGGGGCTGTGCAGTACTTC. It encodes CASGGQGAVQYF.

In DNA form, the CDR3 reads TGTGCCAGCAGCTTAGTAGTAAAGGCAGGGGGACTCTACGAGCAGTACTTC. It encodes CASSLVVKAGGLYEQYF. The gene calls are TRBV5-4 and TRBJ2-7, with D possibly being TRBD1 (7 bases). Between the trimmed V and J ends, which lost 2 bases and 3 bases, there was a span of 21 bases. The CDR3 is 17 amino acids. CDR1 SGHNT and CDR2 YYREEE come from the germline V gene (reference sequence).

This chain links TRBV5-1 with TRBJ1-6; D is unresolved. Germline values: CDR1 SGHRS, CDR2 YFSETQ. The CDR3 runs 16 residues. The V end lost 3 bases, the J end lost 7 bases, and 17 bases lay between the germline ends. The CDR3 is CASSSSGRVGNSPLHF. The CDR3 DNA follows: TGCGCCAGCAGCTCCTCCGGGAGGGTAGGAAATTCACCCCTCCACTTT.

The chain links TRBV7-2 to TRBJ1-2; 10 bases are shared with TRBD1. The germline V gene has CDR1 SGHTA and CDR2 FQGNSA. The CDR3 sequence is 15 residues long. V gave up 3 bases and J gave up 7 bases; unmatched junction bases: 8. DNA of the CDR3: TGTGCCAGCAGCTTTGGGTCGACAGGGGGCGTTGGCTACACCTTC. This gives the protein CASSFGSTGGVGYTF.

J is TRBJ2-1 and V is TRBV18; 12 bases align to TRBD2. Germline V lookup: CDR1 KGHSH, CDR2 LQKENI. The ends lost 2 bases at V and 10 bases at J; junction bases unmatched: 9. The CDR3 contains 16 residues. In nucleotides, the CDR3 is TGTGCCAGCTCACCAGGATCTAGCGGGGGGGCCGGCGAGCAGTTCTTC. Its protein is CASSPGSSGGAGEQFF.

The chain uses TRBV14 and TRBJ1-6; D gene unclear. The germline V gene encodes CDR1 SGHDN and CDR2 FVKESK. V was pared by 0 bases and J by 4 bases, with 13 bases between. This CDR3 region has 17 residues. The CDR3 sequence: CASSQEGLVGYNSPLHF. The DNA for the CDR3 is TGTGCCAGCAGCCAAGAAGGTTTGGTCGGGTATAATTCACCCCTCCACTTT.

V usage is TRBV6-2 or TRBV6-3 and J usage is TRBJ1-1; 8 bases are shared with TRBD1. In germline, CDR1 is MNHEY, CDR2 SVGEGT. CDR3 length equals 14 residues. V shed 6 bases, J shed 4 bases, and the junction held 7 bases outside the gene matches. The CDR3 here is CASSQPGQGTEAFF. The CDR3 bases are TGTGCCAGCAGCCAACCTGGACAGGGCACTGAAGCTTTCTTT.

J is TRBJ2-1 and V is TRBV4-1, with 9 bases that match TRBD2. The length of the CDR3 is 15 residues. The V and J ends lost 4 bases and 4 bases, in that order; junction bases with no gene match: 5. Per the germline V gene, CDR1 is MGHRA and CDR2 is YSYEKL. The CDR3: CASSPSAGGYNEQFF. DNA of the CDR3: TGCGCCAGCAGCCCCTCGGCGGGGGGGTACAATGAGCAGTTCTTC.

This clone was counted a single time. The chain carries TRBV5-1 and TRBJ2-2, with D possibly matching TRBD2 (6 bases). In germline, CDR1 is SGHRS, CDR2 YFSETQ. This CDR3 has 17 amino acids. Trimming pared 4 bases from V and 0 bases from J, leaving 16 bases between. In DNA form, the CDR3 reads TGCGCCAGCAGCCCCGTTGGGGGGAAAACGAACACCGGGGAGCTGTTTTTT. It codes for CASSPVGGKTNTGELFF.

The chain uses TRBV6-7 and TRBJ2-4; D perhaps matches TRBD2 (6 bases). TRBV6-7 is marked as an open reading frame, function uncertain. Between the trimmed V and J ends, which lost 6 bases and 6 bases, there was a span of 24 bases. The CDR3 runs 17 residues. CDR3 amino acids: CASSYNFPAGLINIQYF. CDR3 DNA sequence: TGTGCCAGCAGCTACAACTTTCCCGCGGGACTCATAAACATTCAGTACTTC.

J is TRBJ2-1 and V is TRBV11-2; TRBD2 aligns across 9 bases. The J segment lost 12 bases and the V segment lost 0 bases, leaving 18 bases of the junction unmatched. Germline lookup yields CDR1 SGHAT and CDR2 FQNNGV. CDR3 size: 18 residues. The CDR3 DNA follows: TGTGCCAGCAGCTTAGAACCTCCGGGACTAGCTTTAAGACTGGGGCAGTTCTTC. Protein product: CASSLEPPGLALRLGQFF.

The table lists this clone with a count of one. The CDR3 region is CASTRRQIFATNEKLFF. In DNA, the CDR3 is TGTGCCAGTACCCGGCGACAGATTTTTGCAACTAATGAAAAACTGTTTTTT. V usage is TRBV19 and J usage is TRBJ1-4, with D possibly being TRBD1 (5 bases). V was clipped by 7 bases and J by 0 bases, with 18 bases between them. The CDR3 totals 17 residues. The germline CDR1 and CDR2 sequences are LNHDA and SQIVND (reference sequence).

The rearrangement uses TRBV7-9 and TRBJ2-4, with D perhaps TRBD1 (5 bases). Trimming removed 1 base from V and 2 bases from J, with 9 bases in between. The CDR3 sequence is 15 residues long. CDR1 SEHNR and CDR2 FQNEAQ come from the germline V gene (reference sequence). This CDR3 is CASSLEGNTKNIQYF. In DNA form, the CDR3 reads TGTGCCAGCAGCTTAGAGGGGAATACCAAAAACATTCAGTACTTC.

V gene TRBV7-2 combines with J gene TRBJ1-5; TRBD1 aligns across 9 bases. The CDR3 runs to 18 residues. Trimming removed 6 bases from V and 2 bases from J; junction bases left unmatched: 14. CDR1 is SGHTA and CDR2 is FQGNSA in the germline V gene. The DNA of the CDR3 is TGTGCCAGCAGTTCCTCTCCTACCTGGACAGGGGGCAATCAGCCCCAGCATTTT. This gives the protein CASSSSPTWTGGNQPQHF.

The chain recombines TRBV11-2 with TRBJ2-3; the match to TRBD2 covers 12 bases. The CDR3 runs 16 residues. The germline CDR1 and CDR2 sequences are SGHAT and FQNNGV. J was trimmed by 2 bases and V by 5 bases; bases with no gene match: 5. The CDR3 DNA reads TGTGCCAGCAGCACCACTAGCGGGGGGAACACAGATACGCAGTATTTT. Protein product: CASSTTSGGNTDTQYF.

The chain links TRBV6-5 to TRBJ2-7, with a tentative D call TRBD2 (5 bases). The length of the CDR3 is 14 residues. Germline V CDR1 and CDR2: MNHEY, SVGAGI. The germline V and J ends were trimmed by 2 bases and 5 bases, with 13 bases remaining between them. The CDR3 spells CASSYTGVRDEQYF. CDR3 nucleotide sequence: TGTGCCAGCAGTTACACCGGGGTTAGGGACGAGCAGTACTTC.

The CDR3 DNA reads TGCAGTGCTAGTCCCGCCGGGACAGGGGATCACAATGAGCAGTTCTTC. Translating gives CSASPAGTGDHNEQFF. V usage is TRBV20-1 and J usage is TRBJ2-1, with TRBD1 matching over 10 bases. The ends lost 3 bases at V and 5 bases at J; junction bases unmatched: 10. The CDR3 length is 16 residues. From germline, CDR1 is DFQATT and CDR2 SNEGSKA (reference sequence).

This chain links TRBV5-1 with TRBJ2-7; possible D gene TRBD1, 6 bases. This CDR3 region has 16 residues. CDR1 and CDR2 from the germline V gene are SGHRS and YFSETQ. With 3 bases removed from V and 0 bases from J, the gap between germline ends came to 16 bases. The CDR3 DNA reads TGCGCCAGCAGCTCTGGAGCACAGGGCCTCTCCTACGAGCAGTACTTC. This sequence encodes CASSSGAQGLSYEQYF.

This clone was detected only once. The J gene is TRBJ1-2, the V gene TRBV13; the D is unclear. Trimming cost V 0 bases and J 6 bases, with 17 bases left between them. CDR1 and CDR2 (germline): PRHDT, FYEKMQ (reference sequence). This CDR3 comprises 16 residues. The CDR3 nucleotides read TGTGCCAGCAGCTTAGGCGGCGCGTCCGGGAGGGATGGCTACACCTTC. This gives the protein CASSLGGASGRDGYTF.

The CDR3 DNA sequence: TGCGCCAGCAGCTTATGGAGCTCTGGAAACACCATATATTTT. It encodes CASSLWSSGNTIYF. The chain couples TRBV5-1 to TRBJ1-3; D gene ambiguous. This CDR3 contains 14 residues. The germline CDR1 and CDR2 sequences are SGHRS and YFSETQ. V was pared by 2 bases and J by 0 bases, with 6 bases between.